This record looks at one T cell receptor beta chain sequence and its context. Its recognized antigen is unknown. Base-call qualities are not available, and no considerably larger clone is one nucleotide away. In the paper's terms, the treatment or condition label means: allogeneic hematopoietic cell transplantation with graft depleted of TCRalphabeta T cells and CD19 B cells. The transplant recipients were children given TCRalphabeta/CD19-depleted allogeneic hematopoietic cell grafts. The library was obtained by PCR. The data were produced on an Illumina HiSeq 2500. Molecular barcoding was employed in the preparation of TCR libraries, with unique molecular identifiers being used to normalize TCRbeta repertoire quantification. TCRdb ran its own pipeline on the public reads, namely fastp trimming at Q25 and MiXCR clone calling, and kept in-frame beta chains. Every entry covers one CDR3 protein and lists the most common genes and DNA from its rows. In all, the sample holds approximately 350,000 distinct CDR3 sequences, and around 15% of those were seen once. About 41% of the sample lies in the top ten.

The data derive from a study of T-cell reconstitution after alpha-beta-depleted transplantation in children listed by TCRdb under 2016. Notes on the research overall: T-cell immune reconstitution after TCRalphabeta/CD19-depleted allogeneic hematopoietic cell transplantation in children was quantitatively tracked in the study by means of TCR repertoire profiling.

The trim is 0 bases for V and 3 bases for J, with a gap of 11 bases between the germline ends. Counted from cysteine to phenylalanine, this CDR3 has 16 amino acids. Kept here is only the CDR3 DNA, which spans 48 bases and is read in frame from base 1. The germline V gene encodes CDR1 MNHEY and CDR2 SMNVEV (reference sequence). Overall study results and their limits: Hyperexpanded clone frequencies declined over subsequent months; after one year, T-cell counts and TCRbeta diversity were mostly attributed to newly produced T cells. In some patients, the high TCRbeta diversity seen at day 60 was put down to recipient T cells and intrathymic progenitors that had survived conditioning. The apparently early recovery of alphabetaT-cell counts about two months after transplant reportedly depended on only several hundred rapidly expanded clones that came from non-depleted graft cells.

The origin of this receptor is a male patient under 10 years old who had a stem cell transplant for acute lymphoblastic leukemia, so the T cells may come from the graft donor. The specimen was PBMCs, mostly from graft donor cells, collected 360 days after TCRalphabeta/CD19-depleted stem cell transplant. This receptor chain uses TRBV27 and TRBJ2-2, and the D gene may be TRBD2, 5 bases matching. The CDR3 is CASSLSGVMDTGELFF. The sequence in DNA is TGTGCCAGCAGTTTATCCGGGGTTATGGACACCGGGGAGCTGTTTTTT.